A single sample gave rise to the 9 T cell receptor beta chains below, sequenced in a study of T cell responses to AZD1222 COVID-19 vaccine. Measured with immunoSEQ multiplex PCR; TCRdb has only the in-frame clones, and not every one. The table has fewer than 110,000 clones, 80% to 95% seen once. The material was peripheral blood, obtained 28 days after the second AZD1222 dose. Receptors originate from an adult who received the AZD1222 COVID-19 vaccine.

The chain carries TRBV29-1 and TRBJ2-1, with a possible D match to TRBD2 (5 bases). V was clipped by 3 bases and J by 3 bases, with 12 bases between them. This CDR3 has 14 amino acids. The germline CDR1 and CDR2 sequences are SQVTM and ANQGSEA. CDR3 sequence reads: CSVDQGLDYNEQFF. The CDR3 nucleotides read TGCAGCGTTGATCAAGGACTGGACTACAATGAGCAGTTCTTC.

In its sample, this clone was seen many times. The V call is TRBV6-5, the J call TRBJ1-4, with a weak D call TRBD1 (5 bases). Germline values: CDR1 MNHEY, CDR2 SVGAGI. V was pared by 6 bases and J by 7 bases, with 18 bases between. The CDR3 consists of 15 residues. The DNA for the CDR3 is TGTGCCAGCAGCACGACAGAGCTTAGGGGTGAAAAACTGTTTTTT. Protein product: CASSTTELRGEKLFF.

This chain uses TRBV19 with TRBJ1-1, with TRBD1 matching over 7 bases. Germline lookup yields CDR1 LNHDA and CDR2 SQIVND (reference sequence). The CDR3 spans 15 residues. The V and J ends lost 1 base and 2 bases, in that order; junction bases with no gene match: 4. CDR3 sequence reads: CASSIGTGTNTEAFF. The CDR3 coding sequence is TGTGCCAGTAGTATAGGGACAGGCACTAACACTGAAGCTTTCTTT.

The gene calls are TRBV5-1 and TRBJ2-2; 11 nucleotides line up with TRBD1. V lost 4 bases and J lost 7; bases outside the gene matches: 6. CDR3 length equals 15 residues. Germline V CDR1 and CDR2: SGHRS, YFSETQ. The CDR3 region is CASSTRTGGGGELFF. The CDR3 DNA sequence: TGCGCCAGCAGCACCCGGACAGGGGGCGGCGGGGAGCTGTTTTTT. Together with reference TRBV5-1 and TRBJ2-2, the CDR3 gives the full variable domain: KAGVTQTPRYLIKTRGQQVTLSCSPISGHRSVSWYQQTPGQGLQFLFEYFSETQRNKGNFPGRFSGRQFSNSRSEMNVSTLELGDSALYLCASSTRTGGGGELFFGEGSRLTVL.

This rearrangement joins TRBV5-1 to TRBJ2-1; no firm D call. Germline values: CDR1 SGHRS, CDR2 YFSETQ. CDR3 size: 13 residues. Trimming left V 10 bases short and J 8 bases short, with 19 bases between. CDR3 in DNA: TGCGCCTCGGAAGACCCCCGGGCGGATGAGCAGTTCTTC. This translates into CASEDPRADEQFF.

V gene TRBV10-1 combines with J gene TRBJ2-5; D possibly matches TRBD1 or TRBD2 (6 bases each). V was trimmed by 4 bases and J by 5 bases, leaving 14 bases between them. Germline V gene lookup returns CDR1 WNHNN and CDR2 SYGVQD (reference sequence). The length of the CDR3 is 14 residues. CDR3 bases: TGCGCCAGCAGTGTGGGGGGCGAGGGGGAGACCCAGTACTTC. It yields the protein CASSVGGEGETQYF.

V usage is TRBV4-2 and J usage is TRBJ1-5; D uncertain. The CDR3 covers 15 residues. V lost 0 bases and J lost 4, with 10 bases in between. Germline V gene sequence: CDR1 LGHNA, CDR2 YNFKEQ. CDR3 nucleotides: TGTGCCAGCAGCCAAGACTCGGCCGCTAATCAGCCCCAGCATTTT. This sequence encodes CASSQDSAANQPQHF.

V is TRBV19 and J is TRBJ1-5; D is unresolved. The V end was cut by 5 bases, the J end by 6 bases, with 20 bases between. The CDR3 contains 16 residues. CDR1 and CDR2 from the germline V gene are LNHDA and SQIVND (reference sequence). The CDR3 DNA reads as TGTGCCAGTAGTCCTAACCACTGGGCCCCCAGTCAGCCCCAGCATTTT. Translating it yields CASSPNHWAPSQPQHF.

The rearrangement uses TRBV10-3 and TRBJ2-7; TRBD2 is a possible D gene (6 bases). There are 13 residues in the CDR3. With 8 bases removed from V and 6 bases from J, the gap between germline ends came to 17 bases. CDR1 is ENHRY, CDR2 SYGVKD, per germline. Here the CDR3 DNA reads TGTGCCATCGCTTTGAGGGAGGCGTCCGAGCAGTACTTC. Protein sequence: CAIALREASEQYF.